The clone carrying this TCR beta chain was detected a few times. What it binds is unknown. The data stem from a study of T cells after yellow fever vaccination. General study findings and limits: Some clonotypes, a small share, were shared between CD4 and CD8 compartments.

MiXCR, run by TCRdb on the 5' RACE reads, gives a single entry per CDR3 protein. The sample includes some 260,000 distinct CDR3 sequences, around 4.9% of them seen just once. Trimming took off 4 bases at V and 0 bases at J, with 9 bases between the two ends. The CDR3 length is 15 residues. Germline assignment: CDR1 SGHTA and CDR2 FQGNSA. The starting material was CD4+ T cells sorted from PBMCs, obtained on the day of the yellow fever booster vaccination. This clonotype originated in a man younger than 30 who received the YFV17D yellow fever vaccine. The rearrangement uses TRBV7-2 and TRBJ2-2; perhaps D is TRBD1 or TRBD2 (5 bases each). Written as DNA, the CDR3 is TGTGCCAGCAGCTGGGACGCCGCGAACACCGGGGAGCTGTTTTTT. Translating it yields CASSWDAANTGELFF.